This TCR beta chain was recorded in a study of T-cell memory formation after mild COVID-19. Overall study results and limits: In pre-infection memory, a portion of responding clones appeared, which suggested that cross-reactive memory joined. While clones contracting from day 15 to 85 were balanced between CD4 and CD8, later expanders leaned CD4+.

The CDR3 contains 12 residues. Per the germline V gene, CDR1 is MDHEN and CDR2 is SYDVKM. V was shortened by 2 bases and J by 7 bases, with 8 bases between the two germline ends. From the 5' RACE reads, TCRdb called clonotypes with MiXCR, one entry per CDR3 protein. Altogether under 550,000 distinct CDR3 sequences are present, over 15% being singletons, with the ten largest covering roughly a fifth. As to this clonotype: Its target is not known.

The V gene is TRBV28, the J gene TRBJ1-1; D is unresolved. The sample consisted of PBMCs or a T cell subset sorted from them (not recorded which). The TCR comes from a man younger than 35 who had mild COVID-19 (a few samples of this study predate the infection). Cell type and time point are not known. The CDR3 bases are TGTGCCAGCAGTTTACTGAGGCTTGAAGCTTTCTTT. Protein: CASSLLRLEAFF. The full variable domain, rest sourced from reference TRBV28 and TRBJ1-1, is DVKVTQSSRYLVKRTGEKVFLECVQDMDHENMFWYRQDPGLGLRLIYFSYDVKMKEKGDIPEGYSVSREKKERFSLILESASTNQTSMYLCASSLLRLEAFFGQGTRLTVV.